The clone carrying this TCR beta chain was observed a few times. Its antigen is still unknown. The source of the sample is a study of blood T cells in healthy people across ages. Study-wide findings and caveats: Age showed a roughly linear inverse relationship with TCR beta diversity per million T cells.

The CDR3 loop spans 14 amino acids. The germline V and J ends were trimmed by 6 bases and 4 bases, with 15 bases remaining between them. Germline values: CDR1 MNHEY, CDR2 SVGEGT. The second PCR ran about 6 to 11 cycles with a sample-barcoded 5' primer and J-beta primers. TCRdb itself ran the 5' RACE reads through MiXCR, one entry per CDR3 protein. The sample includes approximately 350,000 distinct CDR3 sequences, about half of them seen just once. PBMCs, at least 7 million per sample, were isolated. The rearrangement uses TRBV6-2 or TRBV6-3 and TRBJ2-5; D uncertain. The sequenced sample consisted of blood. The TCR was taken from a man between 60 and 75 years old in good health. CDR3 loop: CASSLRDGGETQYF. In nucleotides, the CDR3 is TGTGCCAGCAGCCTACGCGACGGTGGAGAGACCCAGTACTTC.